This T cell receptor beta chain was documented in a study of blood T cell repertoires in COVID-19. At the level of the study: Donors in the United States, Italy and Spain gave samples during acute or convalescent COVID-19.

This clone was seen only once. Germline CDR1 SGHTA, CDR2 FQGNSA. The CDR3 has 15 amino acids. V was pared by 5 bases and J by 0 bases, with 12 bases between. Membership in each cohort depended on participant-reported clinical history. Clones were sequenced by immunoSEQ multiplex PCR, and TCRdb holds only the in-frame ones, with some missing. In the table there are 300,000 to 350,000 clones, 90% of which are singletons. Sequences were obtained from PBMCs or T cells enriched from blood (not recorded which). The chain uses TRBV7-2 and TRBJ2-3; TRBD2 is a possible D gene (6 bases). The clonotype was recovered from a young woman with acute COVID-19. As DNA, the CDR3 is TGTGCCAGCAGCGAGTCTAGCGCGAGCACAGATACGCAGTATTTT. Translated, it gives CASSESSASTDTQYF.